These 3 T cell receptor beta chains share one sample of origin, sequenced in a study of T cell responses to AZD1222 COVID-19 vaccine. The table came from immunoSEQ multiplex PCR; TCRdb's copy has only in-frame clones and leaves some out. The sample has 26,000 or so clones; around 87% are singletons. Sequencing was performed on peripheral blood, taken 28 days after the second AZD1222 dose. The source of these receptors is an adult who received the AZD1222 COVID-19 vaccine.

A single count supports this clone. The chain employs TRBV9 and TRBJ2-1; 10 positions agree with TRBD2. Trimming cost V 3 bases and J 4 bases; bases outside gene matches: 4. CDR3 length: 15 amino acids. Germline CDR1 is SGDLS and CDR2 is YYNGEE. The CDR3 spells CASSAGTSEYNEQFF. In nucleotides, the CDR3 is TGTGCCAGCAGCGCCGGGACTAGCGAGTACAATGAGCAGTTCTTC.

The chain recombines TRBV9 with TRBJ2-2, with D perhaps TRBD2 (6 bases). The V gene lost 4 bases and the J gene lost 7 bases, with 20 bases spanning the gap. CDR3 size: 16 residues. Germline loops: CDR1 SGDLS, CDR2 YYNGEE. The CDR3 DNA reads TGTGCCAGCAGCCTTCGGACCGGTTGGGAGGTCGGGGAGCTGTTTTTT. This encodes CASSLRTGWEVGELFF.

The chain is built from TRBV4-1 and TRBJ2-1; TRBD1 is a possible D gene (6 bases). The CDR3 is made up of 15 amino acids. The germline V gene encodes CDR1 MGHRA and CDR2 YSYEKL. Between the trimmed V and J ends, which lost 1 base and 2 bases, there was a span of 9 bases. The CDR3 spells CASSQGGQPYNEQFF. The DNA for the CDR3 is TGCGCCAGCAGCCAAGGGGGACAACCCTACAATGAGCAGTTCTTC.